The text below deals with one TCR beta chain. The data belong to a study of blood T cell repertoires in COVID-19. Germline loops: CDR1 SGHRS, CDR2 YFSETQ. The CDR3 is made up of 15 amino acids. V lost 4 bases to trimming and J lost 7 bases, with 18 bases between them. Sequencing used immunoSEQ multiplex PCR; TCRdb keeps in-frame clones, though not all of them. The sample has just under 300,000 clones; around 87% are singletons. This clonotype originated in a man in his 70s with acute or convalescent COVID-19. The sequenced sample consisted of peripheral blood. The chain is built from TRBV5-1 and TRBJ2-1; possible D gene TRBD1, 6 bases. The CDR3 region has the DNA TGCGCCAGCAGCACCGGTGGGGGCGTATGGAATGAGCAGTTCTTC. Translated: CASSTGGGVWNEQFF.